These T cell receptor beta chains were read from a single sample in a study of T cell repertoires in cytomegalovirus infection. MiXCR was run by TCRdb on the reads, yielding one entry per CDR3 protein. The table has roughly 220,000 distinct CDR3 sequences, around 40% seen once. These TCRs are of unknown antigen specificity. The material was CD8+ T cells from cultured PBMCs, obtained from culture after CMV antigen stimulation. These receptors all come from a human donor in good health (CMV status not recorded). Some clones in this sample may be carry-over from other donors' samples. Each CDR3 is given with its conserved first and last residue. D genes are given only for firm matches. Only part of the rows carry a size: once, few, many, or a class if the clone is expanded.

J	size	D	V	DNA	CDR3
TRBJ2-6	NA	NA	TRBV28	TGTGCCAGCAGTAACCTAACAGGGACCGGGGCCAGCGTCCTGACTTTC	CASSNLTGTGASVLTF
TRBJ2-7	NA	NA	TRBV10-3	TGTGCCATCAGTGTGACAGATCCCTACGAGCAGTACTTC	CAISVTDPYEQYF
TRBJ2-3	NA	NA	TRBV6-2/TRBV6-3	TGTGCCAGCAGTTTCCGGGACATCTCTAGCACAGATACGCAGTATTTT	CASSFRDISSTDTQYF
TRBJ2-7	NA	NA	TRBV7-9	TGTGCCAGCAGCGGGACCGGGACATCAACCTACGAGCAGTACTTC	CASSGTGTSTYEQYF
TRBJ1-2	NA	NA	TRBV19	TGTGCCAGTAGGGACCGGGGCCTGGTCTATGGCTACACCTTC	CASRDRGLVYGYTF
TRBJ1-1	NA	TRBD1	TRBV6-1	TGTGCCAGCAAACCGGGACAGGGACGATCTGAAGCTTTCTTT	CASKPGQGRSEAFF
TRBJ1-1	NA	TRBD1	TRBV29-1	TGCAGCACCCCAGGGGGACGTAACACTGAAGCTTTCTTT	CSTPGGRNTEAFF
TRBJ2-1	NA	TRBD2	TRBV10-2	TGCGCCAGCAGGACTAGCGGGAGGAGGTCCTACAATGAGCAGTTCTTC	CASRTSGRRSYNEQFF
TRBJ2-1	few	TRBD2	TRBV11-1	TGTGCCAGCAGCTGGGGACTAGCGAGAAACAATGAGCAGTTCTTC	CASSWGLARNNEQFF
TRBJ2-2	NA	NA	TRBV19	TGTGCCAGTAGTATCGGCGGGGAGCTGTTTTTT	CASSIGGELFF
TRBJ2-5	many	NA	TRBV7-2	TGTGCCAGCAGCTTAGGGGGCAGGGAGACCCAGTACTTC	CASSLGGRETQYF
TRBJ2-1	NA	NA	TRBV19	TGTGCCAGTAGTATTTTCAGCGGCCGGGGAAATGAGCAGTTCTTC	CASSIFSGRGNEQFF
TRBJ2-1	NA	TRBD2	TRBV7-9	TGTGCCAGCAGCTATACCGGGACTAGCGCCTCCAATGAGCAGTTCTTC	CASSYTGTSASNEQFF
TRBJ1-5	NA	NA	TRBV19	TGTGCCAGTAAATACCCGGACAGAAGCAATCAGCCCCAGCATTTT	CASKYPDRSNQPQHF
TRBJ1-5	NA	NA	TRBV20-1	TGCAGTGCTAGAGATGGTGAACAGAAACCCTTGGTGGATCAGCCCCAGCATTTT	CSARDGEQKPLVDQPQHF
TRBJ2-1	few	NA	TRBV5-1	TGCGCCAGCCGATACGGAGGGAATGAGCAGTTCTTC	CASRYGGNEQFF
TRBJ2-7	few	NA	TRBV6-1	TGTGCCAGCAGTGAAGCCACAAAGGCCACTAGCCGCTACGAGCAGTACTTC	CASSEATKATSRYEQYF
TRBJ1-5	few	NA	TRBV18	TGTGCCAGCTCACACGACAGTAGCAATCAGCCCCAGCATTTT	CASSHDSSNQPQHF
TRBJ2-1	few	TRBD2	TRBV20-1	TGCAGTGCTAGAGATCCACTAGCGGGAGGAGGGTCCTACAATGAGCAGTTCTTC	CSARDPLAGGGSYNEQFF
TRBJ2-7	NA	NA	TRBV7-3	TGTGCCAGCAGCTTCCAGGGGGGCTACGAGCAGTACTTC	CASSFQGGYEQYF
TRBJ2-6	NA	NA	TRBV30	TGTGCCTGGTGGGGCGGGGCTGGGGCCAACGTCCTGACTTTC	CAWWGGAGANVLTF
TRBJ1-2	NA	NA	TRBV28	TGTGCCAGCAGCTTTAAGGGGCTCTATTCCTATGGCTACACCTTC	CASSFKGLYSYGYTF
TRBJ2-2	few	NA	TRBV11-2	TGTGCCAGCAGCTTCGCATTCGCCGGGGAGCTGTTTTTT	CASSFAFAGELFF
TRBJ2-3	few	TRBD2	TRBV7-3	TGTGCCAGCAGCATGGGACTAGGCACAGATACGCAGTATTTT	CASSMGLGTDTQYF
TRBJ1-2	NA	TRBD1	TRBV7-6	TGTGCCATTAGACTACAGGGGGCTGGTGGCTACACCTTC	CAIRLQGAGGYTF
TRBJ2-1	NA	TRBD2	TRBV9	TGTGCCAGCAGCGTTAGCGGGGGGTTTCAGGCCCTCTTAAATGAGCAGTTCTTC	CASSVSGGFQALLNEQFF
TRBJ2-3	NA	TRBD2	TRBV11-2	TGTGCCAGCAGCTTCCGGACTAGCGGGACTTCCACAGATACGCAGTATTTT	CASSFRTSGTSTDTQYF
TRBJ2-3	NA	TRBD2	TRBV6-6	TGTGCCAGCAGTTACCCACTAGCGGGGGGCACAGATACGCAGTATTTT	CASSYPLAGGTDTQYF
TRBJ1-1	few	NA	TRBV7-3	TGTGCCAGCAGCTTAGGTTGGGGAAACACTGAAGCTTTCTTT	CASSLGWGNTEAFF
TRBJ2-2	NA	NA	TRBV7-8	TGTGCCAGCAGCTTCGGCAGGAACGGCGGGGAGCTGTTTTTT	CASSFGRNGGELFF
TRBJ2-1	NA	NA	TRBV28	TGTGCCAGCACCACTAGGGAAAGGATTGGCGATGAGCAGTTCTTC	CASTTRERIGDEQFF
TRBJ1-5	NA	TRBD1	TRBV12-5	TGTGCTAGTGGTTTGGTACAGGGACAGGGGGCGATAGGCAATCAGCCCCAGCATTTT	CASGLVQGQGAIGNQPQHF
TRBJ2-6	NA	NA	TRBV30	TGTGCCTCCCGAGGACACCCTCCGGTCCCTGGGGCCAACGTCCTGACTTTC	CASRGHPPVPGANVLTF
TRBJ2-4	NA	TRBD1	TRBV28	TGTGCCAGCAGTTTAGCAGGGGGCCCAGCCAAAAACATTCAGTACTTC	CASSLAGGPAKNIQYF
TRBJ2-1	once	NA	TRBV11-2	TGTGCCAGCAGCTTGGGAGGAGTTCATTACAATGAGCAGTTCTTC	CASSLGGVHYNEQFF
TRBJ2-7	few	TRBD2	TRBV4-1	TGTGCCAGCAGCCAAGTTCCCCTAGGCGGGAGACCCTACGAGCAGTACTTC	CASSQVPLGGRPYEQYF
TRBJ2-2	NA	NA	TRBV29-1	TGCAGCGTTGATTGGCGGGGGAACACCGGGGAGCTGTTTTTT	CSVDWRGNTGELFF
TRBJ1-2	NA	NA	TRBV7-6	TGTGCCAGCAGCTTAGCAGGTGGGGTAGACTATGGCTACACCTTC	CASSLAGGVDYGYTF
TRBJ2-2	few	TRBD1	TRBV6-1	TGTGCCAGCAGTGAAGAGGACCCGGGACAGTACCCTACGAACACCGGGGAGCTGTTTTTT	CASSEEDPGQYPTNTGELFF
TRBJ2-7	few	NA	TRBV4-1	TGCGCCAGCAGCCCGGTCTGGGGGAATGACGAGCAGTACTTC	CASSPVWGNDEQYF
TRBJ2-5	few	NA	TRBV7-3	TGTGCCAGCAGCTTAACAGGGTACGAGACCCAGTACTTC	CASSLTGYETQYF
TRBJ1-1	few	NA	TRBV11-2	TGTGCCAGCAGCGGCCGTCCAGGGGCAATGAACACTGAAGCTTTCTTT	CASSGRPGAMNTEAFF
TRBJ2-7	NA	NA	TRBV10-3	TGTGCCATCAGTGTGGGGGGGCTTTCGGTCTCCTACGAGCAGTACTTC	CAISVGGLSVSYEQYF
TRBJ2-7	NA	NA	TRBV9	TGTGCCAGCAGCGTAGCCTGGTCGGGGTACGAGCAGTACTTC	CASSVAWSGYEQYF
TRBJ2-3	few	TRBD1	TRBV29-1	TGCAGCGGCGGACAGGGGGCGCCTGGCGGTACGCAGTATTTT	CSGGQGAPGGTQYF
TRBJ2-7	few	TRBD1	TRBV20-1	TGCAGTGCCTTGGGACAGAAGAGCTCCTACGAGCAGTACTTC	CSALGQKSSYEQYF
TRBJ1-3	NA	TRBD1	TRBV12-3/TRBV12-4	TGTGCCAGCAGCACATCCAGCGCGAGGGGGCTTAGAAACACCATATATTTT	CASSTSSARGLRNTIYF
TRBJ2-7	NA	TRBD2	TRBV29-1	TGCAGCGTTGAAGATGGGGCGCTAGCGGCCCCCTACGAGCAGTACTTC	CSVEDGALAAPYEQYF
TRBJ1-4	few	TRBD1	TRBV6-6	TGTGCCAGCAGTCCCCTTGACAGGGTTGAAAAACTGTTTTTT	CASSPLDRVEKLFF
TRBJ1-2	NA	NA	TRBV12-3/TRBV12-4	TGTGCCAGCACCCCCCTCATCCGGCCCGAGGTCAACTATGGCTACACCTTC	CASTPLIRPEVNYGYTF
TRBJ1-5	few	NA	TRBV7-2	TGTGCCAGCAGCTTAGATAAGGACGAGCCCTATCAGCCCCAGCATTTT	CASSLDKDEPYQPQHF
TRBJ2-5	NA	NA	TRBV11-2	TGTGCCAGCAGCCCGCGGGCCCACGGAGAATACCTCGGAGAGACCCAGTACTTC	CASSPRAHGEYLGETQYF
TRBJ1-5	NA	TRBD1	TRBV6-1	TGTGCCAGCAGTGAACAGGGGGGAACCGGACAGCCCCAGCATTTT	CASSEQGGTGQPQHF
TRBJ2-5	few	NA	TRBV7-9	TGTGCCAGCAGCTTAATCCCGGCAGGTCTAGGGGAGACCCAGTACTTC	CASSLIPAGLGETQYF
TRBJ1-2	few	NA	TRBV29-1	TGCAGCGTTGGCCGGACAACTCGATTAAACTATGGCTACACCTTC	CSVGRTTRLNYGYTF
TRBJ2-7	NA	NA	TRBV5-5	TGTGCCAGCAGTTTTGAATGGGATACAAGTATGGGGGAGCAGTACTTC	CASSFEWDTSMGEQYF
TRBJ2-7	NA	NA	TRBV15	TGTGCCACCAGCAAGACATCAGGGGCCTACGAGCAGTACTTC	CATSKTSGAYEQYF
TRBJ2-1	NA	NA	TRBV3-1	TGTGCCAGCAGCCCGACTGTGATGAGCTCCTACAATGAGCAGTTCTTC	CASSPTVMSSYNEQFF
TRBJ1-1	few	NA	TRBV6-8	TGTGCCAGCAGTTACGGGGGGATTGAAGCTTTCTTT	CASSYGGIEAFF
TRBJ2-2	NA	TRBD1	TRBV12-3/TRBV12-4	TGTGCCAGCAGGTGGACAGGTGGAACCGGGGAGCTGTTTTTT	CASRWTGGTGELFF